This T cell receptor beta chain was retrieved from a study of PD-1 blockade in mismatch repair-deficient tumors. This CDR3 spans 12 amino acids. Deletions cut 6 bases from V and 5 bases from J, with 8 bases between. The germline V gene has CDR1 MDHEN and CDR2 SYDVKM. A few pembrolizumab responders had their TCRs sequenced. Some clones are missing from TCRdb's copy, which holds only in-frame ones; the method was immunoSEQ multiplex PCR. The sample has around 25,000 clones; approximately 83% are singletons. Here the sequenced sample was peripheral blood, taken 12 weeks after starting pembrolizumab. This TCR came from an adult with mismatch repair-deficient cancer. The chain carries TRBV28 and TRBJ2-1; a possible D gene is TRBD1 (6 bases). The CDR3, as DNA: TGTGCCAGCAGGTACAGGGACAATGAGCAGTTCTTC. It encodes CASRYRDNEQFF.